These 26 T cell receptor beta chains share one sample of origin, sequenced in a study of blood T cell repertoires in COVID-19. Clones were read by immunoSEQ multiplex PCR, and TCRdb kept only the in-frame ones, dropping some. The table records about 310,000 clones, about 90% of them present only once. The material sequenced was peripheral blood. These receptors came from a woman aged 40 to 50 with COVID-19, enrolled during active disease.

This chain's CDR3 is CASSLGGPASYTDTQYF. The CDR3, as DNA: TGTGCCAGCAGCTTAGGGGGGCCGGCCTCTTACACAGATACGCAGTATTTT. This chain connects TRBV7-2 to TRBJ2-3, with a tentative D call TRBD1 (6 bases). Germline values: CDR1 SGHTA, CDR2 FQGNSA. V dropped 1 base and J dropped 2 bases, with 16 bases sitting between them. The CDR3 spans 17 residues. Full variable domain (rest looked up from reference TRBV7-2 and TRBJ2-3): GAGVSQSPSNKVTEKGKDVELRCDPISGHTALYWYRQSLGQGLEFLIYFQGNSAPDKSGLPSDRFSAERTGGSVSTLTIQRTQQEDSAVYLCASSLGGPASYTDTQYFGPGTRLTVL.

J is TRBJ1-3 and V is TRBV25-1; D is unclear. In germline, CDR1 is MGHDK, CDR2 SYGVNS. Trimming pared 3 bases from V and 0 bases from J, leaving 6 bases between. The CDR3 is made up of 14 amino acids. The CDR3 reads CASSDPSSGNTIYF. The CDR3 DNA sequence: TGTGCCAGCAGTGACCCCAGCTCTGGAAACACCATATATTTT.

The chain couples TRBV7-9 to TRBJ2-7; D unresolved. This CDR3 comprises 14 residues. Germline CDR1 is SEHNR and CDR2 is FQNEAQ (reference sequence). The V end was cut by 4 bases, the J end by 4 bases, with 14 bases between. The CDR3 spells CASSSTTDGYEQYF. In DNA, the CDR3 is TGTGCCAGCAGCTCGACCACTGACGGGTACGAGCAGTACTTC.

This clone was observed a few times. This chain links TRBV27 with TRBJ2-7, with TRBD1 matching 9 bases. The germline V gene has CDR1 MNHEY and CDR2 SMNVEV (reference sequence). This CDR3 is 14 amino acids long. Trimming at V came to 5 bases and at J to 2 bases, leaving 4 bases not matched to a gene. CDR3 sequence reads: CASSTGQGTYEQYF. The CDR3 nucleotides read TGTGCCAGCAGTACGGGACAGGGCACCTACGAGCAGTACTTC.

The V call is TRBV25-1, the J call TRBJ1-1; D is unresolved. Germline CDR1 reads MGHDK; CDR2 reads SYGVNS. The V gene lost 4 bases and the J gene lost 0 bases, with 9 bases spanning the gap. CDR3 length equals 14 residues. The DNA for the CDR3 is TGTGCCAGCAGTGGACACATAATGAACACTGAAGCTTTCTTT. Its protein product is CASSGHIMNTEAFF. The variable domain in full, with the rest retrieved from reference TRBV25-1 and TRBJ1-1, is EADIYQTPRYLVIGTGKKITLECSQTMGHDKMYWYQQDPGMELHLIHYSYGVNSTEKGDLSSESTVSRIRTEHFPLTLESARPSHTSQYLCASSGHIMNTEAFFGQGTRLTVV.

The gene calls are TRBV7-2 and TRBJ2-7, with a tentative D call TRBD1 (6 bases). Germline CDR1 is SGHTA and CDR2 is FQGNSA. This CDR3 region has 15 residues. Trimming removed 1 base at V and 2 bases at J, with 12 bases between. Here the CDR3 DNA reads TGTGCCAGCAGCTTAGGACAGGTGGTCACCTACGAGCAGTACTTC. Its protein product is CASSLGQVVTYEQYF.

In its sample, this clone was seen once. The CDR3, as DNA: TGTGCCAGCAGCCCAGACAGGGGATACAACTATGGCTACACCTTC. It encodes CASSPDRGYNYGYTF. The chain joins TRBV7-2 to TRBJ1-2; 8 positions match TRBD1. CDR3 size: 15 residues. Germline V gives CDR1 SGHTA, CDR2 FQGNSA. J gave up 2 bases and V 5 bases, and 7 bases lay outside the gene matches.

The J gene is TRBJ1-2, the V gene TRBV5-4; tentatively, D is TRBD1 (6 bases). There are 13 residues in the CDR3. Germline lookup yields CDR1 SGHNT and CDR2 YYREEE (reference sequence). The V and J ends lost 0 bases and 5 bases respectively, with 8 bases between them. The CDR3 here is CASSLEGGYGYTF. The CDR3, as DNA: TGTGCCAGCAGCTTGGAGGGGGGGTATGGCTACACCTTC.

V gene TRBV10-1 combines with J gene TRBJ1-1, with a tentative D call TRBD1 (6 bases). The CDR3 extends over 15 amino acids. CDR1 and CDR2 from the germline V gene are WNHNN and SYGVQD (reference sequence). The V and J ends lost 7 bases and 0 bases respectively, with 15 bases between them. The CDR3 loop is CASTSRTAMNTEAFF. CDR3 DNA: TGCGCCAGCACCTCAAGGACAGCGATGAACACTGAAGCTTTCTTT.

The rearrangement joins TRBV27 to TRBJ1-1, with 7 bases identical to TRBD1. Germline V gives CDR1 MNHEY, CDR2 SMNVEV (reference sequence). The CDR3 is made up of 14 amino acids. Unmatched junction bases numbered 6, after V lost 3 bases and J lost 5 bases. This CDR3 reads CASSFRGQGTEAFF. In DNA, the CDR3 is TGTGCCAGCAGTTTTAGGGGGCAGGGGACTGAAGCTTTCTTT.

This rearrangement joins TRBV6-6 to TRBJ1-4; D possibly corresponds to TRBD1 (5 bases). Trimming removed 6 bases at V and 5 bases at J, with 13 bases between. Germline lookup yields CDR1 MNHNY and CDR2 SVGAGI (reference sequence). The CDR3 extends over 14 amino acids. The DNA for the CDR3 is TGTGCCAGCAGCCTTTCGGCAGGGAATGAAAAACTGTTTTTT. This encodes CASSLSAGNEKLFF.

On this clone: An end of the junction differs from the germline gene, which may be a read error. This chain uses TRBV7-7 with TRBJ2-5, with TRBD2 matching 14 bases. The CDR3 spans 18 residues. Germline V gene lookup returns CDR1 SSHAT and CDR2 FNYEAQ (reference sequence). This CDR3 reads CASSFRLAGGHHSETQYF. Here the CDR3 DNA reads TGTGCTAGCAGCTTTCGACTAGCGGGGGGGCACCATTCAGAGACCCAGTACTTC.

The CDR3 nucleotides are TGTGCCAGCAGTTATTTTGGACAGGGAGGAATTCTGTTTTTT. Protein sequence: CASSYFGQGGILFF. The chain is built from TRBV6-6 and TRBJ1-4; 8 nucleotides line up with TRBD1. This CDR3 has 14 residues. With 3 bases clipped from V and 14 bases from J, the junction kept 11 bases outside the gene matches. The germline gives CDR1 MNHNY, CDR2 SVGAGI (reference sequence).

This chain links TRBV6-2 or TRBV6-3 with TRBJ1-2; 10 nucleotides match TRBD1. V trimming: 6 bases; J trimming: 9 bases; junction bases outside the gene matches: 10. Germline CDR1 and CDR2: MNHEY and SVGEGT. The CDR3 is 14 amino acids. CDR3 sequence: CASSRTGTGERYTF. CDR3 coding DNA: TGTGCCAGCAGCCGCACCGGGACAGGGGAGCGCTACACCTTC.

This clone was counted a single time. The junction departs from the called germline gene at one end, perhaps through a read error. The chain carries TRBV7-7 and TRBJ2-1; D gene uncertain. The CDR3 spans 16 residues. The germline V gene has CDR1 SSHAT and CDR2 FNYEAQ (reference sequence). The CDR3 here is CASSLESSPSYNEQFF. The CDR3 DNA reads TGTGCTAGCAGCTTAGAAAGCTCCCCTTCCTACAATGAGCAGTTCTTC.

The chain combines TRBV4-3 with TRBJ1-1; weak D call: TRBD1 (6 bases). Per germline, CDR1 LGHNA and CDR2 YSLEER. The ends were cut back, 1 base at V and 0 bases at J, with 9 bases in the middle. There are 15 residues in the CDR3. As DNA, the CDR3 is TGCGCCAGCAGCCAAGTAGAGGGGGTGAACACTGAAGCTTTCTTT. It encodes CASSQVEGVNTEAFF.

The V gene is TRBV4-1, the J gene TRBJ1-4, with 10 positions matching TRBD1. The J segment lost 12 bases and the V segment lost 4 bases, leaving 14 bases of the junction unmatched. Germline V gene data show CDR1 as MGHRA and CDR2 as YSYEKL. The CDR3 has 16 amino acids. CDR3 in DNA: TGCGCCAGCAGCCTGGGGACCGGGACAGGGGCCCATGAACTGTTTTTT. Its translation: CASSLGTGTGAHELFF.

CDR3 nucleotides: TGTGCCAGAAGCTTGAACATCGCACGGAGCTTCAGCTCCTACAATGAGCAGTTCTTC. The encoded protein is CARSLNIARSFSSYNEQFF. The genes are TRBV5-3 and TRBJ2-1; no clear D gene. TRBV5-3 qualifies as an ORF whose function is uncertain. The CDR3 extends over 19 amino acids. V lost 1 base, J lost 0 bases, and 20 bases lay in between.

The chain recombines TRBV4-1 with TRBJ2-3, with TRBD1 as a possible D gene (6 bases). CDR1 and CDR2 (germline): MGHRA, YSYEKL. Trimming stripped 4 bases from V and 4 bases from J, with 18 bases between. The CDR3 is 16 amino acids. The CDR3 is CASSPRQEMGSDTQYF. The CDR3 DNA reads TGCGCCAGCAGCCCGCGACAGGAGATGGGGTCAGATACGCAGTATTTT.

CDR3 region: CASRPFTDRAMAEAFF. CDR3 DNA sequence: TGTGCCAGCAGACCTTTCACAGACAGGGCTATGGCTGAAGCTTTCTTT. The J gene is TRBJ1-1, the V gene TRBV27; 7 bases fit TRBD1. Germline V gene data show CDR1 as MNHEY and CDR2 as SMNVEV (reference sequence). V shed 6 bases and J 6 bases; nucleotides not matched to a gene: 16. CDR3 size: 16 residues.

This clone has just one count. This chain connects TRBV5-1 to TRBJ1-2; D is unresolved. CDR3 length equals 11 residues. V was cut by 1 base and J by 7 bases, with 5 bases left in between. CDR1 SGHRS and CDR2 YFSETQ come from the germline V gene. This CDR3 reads CASSLNSGYTF. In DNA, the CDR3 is TGCGCCAGCAGCTTGAACAGTGGCTACACCTTC.

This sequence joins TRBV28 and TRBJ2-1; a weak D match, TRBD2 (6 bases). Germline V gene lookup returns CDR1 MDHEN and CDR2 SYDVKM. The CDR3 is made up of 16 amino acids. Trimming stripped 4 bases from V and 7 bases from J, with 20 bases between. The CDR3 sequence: CASSSPPSGVGNEQFF. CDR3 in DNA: TGTGCCAGCAGTTCCCCCCCGTCGGGAGTTGGGAATGAGCAGTTCTTC.

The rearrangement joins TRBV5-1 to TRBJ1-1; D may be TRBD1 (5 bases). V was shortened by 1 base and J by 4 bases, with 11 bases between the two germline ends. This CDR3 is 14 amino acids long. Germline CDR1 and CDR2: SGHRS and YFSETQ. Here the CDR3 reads CASSLPGRSTEAFF. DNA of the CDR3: TGCGCCAGCAGCTTGCCAGGGCGGTCCACTGAAGCTTTCTTT.

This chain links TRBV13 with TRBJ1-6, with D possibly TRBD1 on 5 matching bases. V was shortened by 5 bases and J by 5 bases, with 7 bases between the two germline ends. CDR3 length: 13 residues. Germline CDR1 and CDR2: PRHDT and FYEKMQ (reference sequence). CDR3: CASSPTDNSPLHF. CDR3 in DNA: TGTGCCAGCAGCCCGACAGATAATTCACCCCTCCACTTT.

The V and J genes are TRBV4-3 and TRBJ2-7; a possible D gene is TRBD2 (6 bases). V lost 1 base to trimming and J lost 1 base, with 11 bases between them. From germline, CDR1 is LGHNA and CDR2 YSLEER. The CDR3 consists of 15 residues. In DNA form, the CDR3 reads TGCGCCAGCAGCCAAGTGGAGGGTAGGTCCTACGAGCAGTACTTC. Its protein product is CASSQVEGRSYEQYF.

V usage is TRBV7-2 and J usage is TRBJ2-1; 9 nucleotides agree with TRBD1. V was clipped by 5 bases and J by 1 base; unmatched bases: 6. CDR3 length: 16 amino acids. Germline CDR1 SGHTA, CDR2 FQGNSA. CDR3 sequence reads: CASSRDRAMSYNEQFF. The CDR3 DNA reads TGTGCCAGCAGCCGGGACAGGGCCATGTCCTACAATGAGCAGTTCTTC.